This T cell receptor beta chain was identified during a study of OX40 agonist ivuxolimab in advanced cancers. The study, taken as a whole, reports: Among the lowest peripheral clonal expansion occurred in 0.1-3.0 mg/kg partial responders. More expanded clones were seen, on average, in CD8+ T cells than in CD4+.

This CDR3 contains 20 residues. Germline V gives CDR1 MDHEN, CDR2 SYDVKM. Trimming cost V 6 bases and J 0 bases, with 26 bases left between them. Method: immunoSEQ multiplex PCR; TCRdb's copy keeps in-frame clones and lacks some. The sample shows under 200,000 clones, around 94% of them seen only once. Collection of blood occurred at baseline, at cycle 4 day 1, and at cycle 7 day 1. To note about this clone: Its specificity is unknown.

The sample was CD4+ or CD8+ T cells sorted from blood, taken in a trial of the OX40 agonist ivuxolimab. The sequence was obtained from an adult with an advanced solid tumor such as melanoma, head and neck, liver or kidney cancer. The chain has TRBV28 and TRBJ1-4, with a tentative D call TRBD1 (5 bases). CDR3 sequence reads: CASSLGSLAGRPTTNEKLFF. Written as DNA, the CDR3 is TGTGCCAGCAGCTTGGGTTCACTCGCGGGGCGGCCTACAACTAATGAAAAACTGTTTTTT.